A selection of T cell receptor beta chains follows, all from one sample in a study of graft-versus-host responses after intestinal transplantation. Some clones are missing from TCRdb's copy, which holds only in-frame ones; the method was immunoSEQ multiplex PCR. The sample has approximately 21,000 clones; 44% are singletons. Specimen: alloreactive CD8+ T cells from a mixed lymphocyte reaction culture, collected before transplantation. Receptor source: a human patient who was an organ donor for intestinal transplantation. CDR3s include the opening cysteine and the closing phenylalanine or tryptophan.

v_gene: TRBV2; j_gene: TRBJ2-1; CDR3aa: CASLAGARGEQFF
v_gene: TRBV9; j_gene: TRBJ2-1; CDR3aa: CASSPWLVGTLYNEQFF
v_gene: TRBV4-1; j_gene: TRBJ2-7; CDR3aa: CASSRAFGTSFCRGYEQYF
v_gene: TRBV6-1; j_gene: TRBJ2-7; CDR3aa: CASSEGPTYEQYF
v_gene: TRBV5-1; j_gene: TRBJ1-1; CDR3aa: CASSLGTGIVITEAFF
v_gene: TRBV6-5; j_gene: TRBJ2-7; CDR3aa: CASSYSWSYEQYF
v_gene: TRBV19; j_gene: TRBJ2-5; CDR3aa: CASSIGTGLETQYF
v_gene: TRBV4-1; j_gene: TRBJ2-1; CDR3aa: CASSQVGTNEQFF
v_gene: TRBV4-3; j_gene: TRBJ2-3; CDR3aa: CASSQDEGWPSTDTQYF
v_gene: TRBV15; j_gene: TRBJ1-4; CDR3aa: CATSRTESQGGQKLFF
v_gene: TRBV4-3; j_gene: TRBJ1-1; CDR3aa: CASSHTGTGAEAFF
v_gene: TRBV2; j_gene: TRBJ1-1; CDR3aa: CASSDHTPVYIPEAFF
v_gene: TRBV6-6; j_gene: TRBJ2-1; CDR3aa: CASTRGASSYNEQFF
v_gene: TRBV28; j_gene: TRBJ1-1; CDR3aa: CASSLGGNTEAFF
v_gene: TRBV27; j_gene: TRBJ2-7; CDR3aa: CASSLSGASGYEQYF
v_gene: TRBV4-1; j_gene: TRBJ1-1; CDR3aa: CASSQGLSGPAEAFF
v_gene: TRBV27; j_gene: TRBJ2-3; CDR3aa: CASSSQGVDTQYF